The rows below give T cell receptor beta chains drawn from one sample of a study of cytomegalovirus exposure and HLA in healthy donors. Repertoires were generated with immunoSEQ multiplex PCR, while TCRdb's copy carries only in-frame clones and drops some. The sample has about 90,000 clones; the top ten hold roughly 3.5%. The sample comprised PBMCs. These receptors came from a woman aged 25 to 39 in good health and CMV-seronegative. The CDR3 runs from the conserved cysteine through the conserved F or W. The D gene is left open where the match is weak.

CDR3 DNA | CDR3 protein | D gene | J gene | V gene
TGTGCCAGCAGCTTAGGCCTCTCTGGAAACACCATATATTTT | CASSLGLSGNTIYF | NA | TRBJ1-3 | TRBV7-3
TGTGCCAGCAGCGTGACAGGGGGCTATGGCTACACCTTC | CASSVTGGYGYTF | TRBD1 | TRBJ1-2 | TRBV5-6
TGTGCCTGGACGGGACAGTCCTCCTACGAGCAGTACTTC | CAWTGQSSYEQYF | TRBD1 | TRBJ2-7 | TRBV30
TGTGCCAGCAGTTTAACAGTCTCTGGAAACACCATATATTTT | CASSLTVSGNTIYF | NA | TRBJ1-3 | TRBV28
TGTGCCAGCAGCCTAGGACTAGCGGGGGGGTCCGGGGAGCTGTTTTTT | CASSLGLAGGSGELFF | TRBD2 | TRBJ2-2 | TRBV7-3
TGTGCCAGTAGTAGGGGACAGGGCGCCTACGAGCAGTACTTC | CASSRGQGAYEQYF | TRBD1 | TRBJ2-7 | TRBV19
TGTGCCAGCAGCCCGGGACAGCTGTACCAAGAGACCCAGTACTTC | CASSPGQLYQETQYF | TRBD1 | TRBJ2-5 | TRBV5-5
TGTGCCAGCAGTAAGGGACAGGGTGGGCAGTTCTTC | CASSKGQGGQFF | TRBD1 | TRBJ2-1 | TRBV27
TGTGCCAGCAGTACAGGGGCCTCCTACGAGCAGTACTTC | CASSTGASYEQYF | TRBD1 | TRBJ2-7 | TRBV28
TGTGCCAGTAGTGACCGGACAGGGGGCAAGAACACTGAAGCTTTCTTT | CASSDRTGGKNTEAFF | TRBD1 | TRBJ1-1 | TRBV19
TGTGCCAGCAGTCCCAGCTCGGACAGAGGGTATAAAGCTTTCTTT | CASSPSSDRGYKAFF | NA | TRBJ1-1 | TRBV27
TGTGCCACCAGCAGGGAACTCCTTACAGGGGGGACCTACGAGCAGTACTTC | CATSRELLTGGTYEQYF | TRBD1 | TRBJ2-7 | TRBV15
TGTGCTAGTGGTTTGGTTCTTTCTAGCGGGGGGGCGGATGAGCAGTTCTTC | CASGLVLSSGGADEQFF | TRBD2 | TRBJ2-1 | TRBV12-5
TGTGCCAGCAGCTTGGACAGGGGTTCTGAAGCTTTCTTT | CASSLDRGSEAFF | TRBD1 | TRBJ1-1 | TRBV7-6
TGCAGCGTGCGGGGGGGCCCCTACGAGCAGTACTTC | CSVRGGPYEQYF | TRBD2 | TRBJ2-7 | TRBV29-1
TGCGCCAGCAGCCCCCGACGGACAGGGGCGGCGACTGAAGCTTTCTTT | CASSPRRTGAATEAFF | TRBD1 | TRBJ1-1 | TRBV5-1
TGTGCCAGCAGTTACAACCGGGACAGGGTGGATGGCTACACCTTC | CASSYNRDRVDGYTF | TRBD1 | TRBJ1-2 | TRBV6-5
TGTGCCAGCAGTGAAAACTCCTATGGCTACACCTTC | CASSENSYGYTF | NA | TRBJ1-2 | TRBV6-1
TGTACCAGCAGCTTAAGCCTTACCCACAATGAGCAGTTCTTC | CTSSLSLTHNEQFF | NA | TRBJ2-1 | TRBV5-6
TGTGCCAGCAGAATGGGACAGGGCTCTGGAAACACCATATATTTT | CASRMGQGSGNTIYF | TRBD1 | TRBJ1-3 | TRBV5-5
TGCGCCAGCAGTGAGTTTCAGGGAGGCTCCTATAATTCACCCCTCCACTTT | CASSEFQGGSYNSPLHF | NA | TRBJ1-6 | TRBV10-2
TGTGCCAGCAGTCCCTTCAGGGACAATGAGCAGTTCTTC | CASSPFRDNEQFF | NA | TRBJ2-1 | TRBV7-6
TGTGCCATCAGTGAAAGGCGCGGGCTAGCGGGAGGATCGAACACCGGGGAGCTGTTTTTT | CAISERRGLAGGSNTGELFF | TRBD2 | TRBJ2-2 | TRBV10-3
TGTGCCTGGAGTTTTGCGGGGGGGGGTCCCCAGTACTTC | CAWSFAGGGPQYF | TRBD2 | TRBJ2-5 | TRBV30
TGTGCCAGCAGTGAATCTTTCCGGGAGGAAAAACTGTTTTTT | CASSESFREEKLFF | NA | TRBJ1-4 | TRBV2
TGTGCCAGCAGCCCGGGACAGGGGGCCGGCGGGGAGCTGTTTTTT | CASSPGQGAGGELFF | TRBD1 | TRBJ2-2 | TRBV9
TGCAGTGCTGGACTAGATAATGAGCAGTTCTTC | CSAGLDNEQFF | TRBD2 | TRBJ2-1 | TRBV20-1
TGTGCCAGTAGTATAACTAGCGGGCAGGGTATGAATGAGCAGTTCTTC | CASSITSGQGMNEQFF | TRBD2 | TRBJ2-1 | TRBV19
TGTGCCAGCAGTGACAGGGGGCGAGAAAAACTGTTTTTT | CASSDRGREKLFF | TRBD1 | TRBJ1-4 | TRBV6-1
TGTGCCAGCTCACAATTGGACAGGCGAACTAATGAAAAACTGTTTTTT | CASSQLDRRTNEKLFF | TRBD1 | TRBJ1-4 | TRBV18
TGTGCCAGTAGTATAGACAGGAACTATGGCTACACCTTC | CASSIDRNYGYTF | NA | TRBJ1-2 | TRBV19
TGTGCCTCCGAAAGGGGTGCTAATGAAAAACTGTTTTTT | CASERGANEKLFF | NA | TRBJ1-4 | TRBV2
TGTGCCAGCAGTTTGGGGGGCGCGGGGGGAGGGGAGACCCAGTACTTC | CASSLGGAGGGETQYF | TRBD2 | TRBJ2-5 | TRBV27
TGTGCCAGCAGTTCCCAGAATCCGCCCCAGCATTTT | CASSSQNPPQHF | NA | TRBJ1-5 | TRBV27
TGTGCCAGCAGCCATTCTAGCGGGAGATCGAACACCGGGGAGCTGTTTTTT | CASSHSSGRSNTGELFF | TRBD2 | TRBJ2-2 | TRBV14
TGTGCCAGCAGTGTAGGCGCGGGGGGGGACCAAGAGACCCAGTACTTC | CASSVGAGGDQETQYF | TRBD2 | TRBJ2-5 | TRBV2
TGTGCCAGCAGGGGGGACAGGGCTTATTCCTACGAGCAGTACTTC | CASRGDRAYSYEQYF | TRBD1 | TRBJ2-7 | TRBV28
TGTGCCAGCAGCTTAAATAGGGGGTCCACTGAAGCTTTCTTT | CASSLNRGSTEAFF | NA | TRBJ1-1 | TRBV9
TGTGCCAGCAGTCTTAGGACAGGGGTTAACACCGGGGAGCTGTTTTTT | CASSLRTGVNTGELFF | TRBD1 | TRBJ2-2 | TRBV2
TGTGCCAGCAGTGAAGCGGGGGGGGGCACTGAAGCTTTCTTT | CASSEAGGGTEAFF | NA | TRBJ1-1 | TRBV2
TGCGCCAGCAGCTTGGGGGTACAGGGATCTGAAGCTTTCTTT | CASSLGVQGSEAFF | NA | TRBJ1-1 | TRBV5-1
TGTGCCAGCGCCCTGGGGAGGGGTCTGCGCAATCAGCCCCAGCATTTT | CASALGRGLRNQPQHF | NA | TRBJ1-5 | TRBV18
TGCGCCAGCAGCCTGGGAGGGGGGGAAAAGGACTATGGCTACACCTTC | CASSLGGGEKDYGYTF | NA | TRBJ1-2 | TRBV5-1
TGTGCCAGCAGCGTAGTTTTCGGGAATTTGTACGGCTATGGCTACACCTTC | CASSVVFGNLYGYGYTF | NA | TRBJ1-2 | TRBV9
TGTGCCAGCACCTCGTTGGGGGGGCTAGCGGACTACGAGCAGTACTTC | CASTSLGGLADYEQYF | NA | TRBJ2-7 | TRBV7-9
TGTGCCAGCAGCCCCGAGTCCGCCTCCTACAATGAGCAGTTCTTC | CASSPESASYNEQFF | NA | TRBJ2-1 | TRBV27
TGTGCCAGTAGTACGCCAGGGGTGTCCCCTGAAGCTTTCTTT | CASSTPGVSPEAFF | NA | TRBJ1-1 | TRBV19
TGTGCCAGTAGTATAGGGGGGACAGACGTGGGACAAGAGACCCAGTACTTC | CASSIGGTDVGQETQYF | TRBD1 | TRBJ2-5 | TRBV19
TGTGCCAGCAGGACAGAAAACACAGATACGCAGCATTTT | CASRTENTDTQHF | NA | TRBJ1-5 | TRBV5-6
TGTGCCAGCAGTTTAAGGCCCGGACAGGGCCTCCAAGAGACCCAGTACTTC | CASSLRPGQGLQETQYF | TRBD1 | TRBJ2-5 | TRBV27
TGTGCCAGCAGTCCTCGGCGGGCAGCCCCCTACGAGCAGTACTTC | CASSPRRAAPYEQYF | NA | TRBJ2-7 | TRBV28